The TCR beta chain described here comes from a study of naive and memory T cell subsets. Study results and limitations: TCR abundance followed a power law differing between naive and memory subsets.

Two oligonucleotides, mixed equimolar, formed the beta constant-region primer covering TRBC1 and TRBC2. Four rounds of PCR amplified the ligated cDNA using nested alpha and beta constant-region primers plus SP2. Using its own MiXCR run on the UMI-ligation and nested PCR reads, TCRdb lists one record per CDR3 protein. The repertoire includes around 160,000 distinct CDR3 sequences, about 18% of them detected once, and about 0.14% sits in the top ten. This CDR3 is 16 amino acids long. J gave up 1 base and V 1 base, and 6 bases lay outside the gene matches. CDR1 and CDR2 (germline): KGHSH, LQKENI. This clonotype has only a few counts. Its matching antigen is unknown.

This TCR came from a human donor in good health. The chain is built from TRBV18 and TRBJ2-5, with 7 bases matching TRBD2. Sequenced: naive CD4+ T cells from blood. CDR3 in DNA: TGTGCCAGCTCACCACGGGTCCGCGGGGGCCAAGAGACCCAGTACTTC. The encoded protein is CASSPRVRGGQETQYF.